This T cell receptor beta chain stems from a study of control samples from healthy donors and cancer patients. There are 15 residues in the CDR3. The V gene's germline CDR1 is SEHNR and CDR2 FQNEAQ (reference sequence). The germline V and J ends were trimmed by 2 bases and 1 base, with 11 bases remaining between them. Assay used: immunoSEQ multiplex PCR; TCRdb lists only in-frame clones, some missing. Of roughly 18,000 clones in the sample, more than 75% were seen once. The V and J genes are TRBV7-9 and TRBJ1-1; D is undetermined. The TCR sequence derives from an older woman with head and neck cancer. Specimen: PBMCs. The CDR3 nucleotides read TGTGCCAGCAGCTTATTGAGGGAAAGGAACACTGAAGCTTTCTTT. It yields the protein CASSLLRERNTEAFF.